This T cell receptor (beta chain) was documented in a study of T cells in localized non-small cell lung cancer. Points from the study as a whole: Within adjacent lung there appeared a median around 57 of the top 100 tumor clones. Heterogeneity remains possible because sequencing was limited to only one tumor region. Clonality peaked in uninvolved adjacent lung rather than tumor.

Produced via immunoSEQ multiplex PCR; TCRdb's table is partial and in-frame only. The sample has approximately 54,000 clones, 86% seen once. Notes on this clone: Its matching antigen is unknown.

The length of the CDR3 is 13 residues. Per germline, CDR1 MNHNS and CDR2 SASEGT. V lost 7 bases, J lost 5 bases, and 14 bases lay in between. This TCR was sampled from a woman aged 35 to 70 with stage I lung adenocarcinoma. The material was peripheral blood, obtained before any cancer treatment. V gene TRBV6-1 combines with J gene TRBJ2-5; possible D gene TRBD1, 5 bases. CDR3 sequence reads: CASTAGSGETQYF. Here the CDR3 DNA reads TGTGCCAGCACGGCCGGCTCAGGGGAGACCCAGTACTTC.